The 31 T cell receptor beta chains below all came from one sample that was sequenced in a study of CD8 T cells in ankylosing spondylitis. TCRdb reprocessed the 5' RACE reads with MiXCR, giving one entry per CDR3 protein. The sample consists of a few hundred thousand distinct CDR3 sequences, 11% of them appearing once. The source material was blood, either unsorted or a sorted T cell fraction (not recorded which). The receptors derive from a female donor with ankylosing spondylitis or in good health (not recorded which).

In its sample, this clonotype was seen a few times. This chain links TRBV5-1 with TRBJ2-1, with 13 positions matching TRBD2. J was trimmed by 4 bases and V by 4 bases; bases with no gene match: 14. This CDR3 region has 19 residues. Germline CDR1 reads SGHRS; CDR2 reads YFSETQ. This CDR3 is CASSQRGLAGINLYNEQFF. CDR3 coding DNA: TGCGCCAGCAGCCAAAGGGGACTAGCGGGAATAAATCTATACAATGAGCAGTTCTTC.

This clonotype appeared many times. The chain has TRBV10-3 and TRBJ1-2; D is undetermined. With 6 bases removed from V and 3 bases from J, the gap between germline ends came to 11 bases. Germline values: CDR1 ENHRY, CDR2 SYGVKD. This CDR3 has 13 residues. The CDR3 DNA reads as TGTGCCATCAGCTGGGATAGGGACTATGGCTACACCTTC. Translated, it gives CAISWDRDYGYTF.

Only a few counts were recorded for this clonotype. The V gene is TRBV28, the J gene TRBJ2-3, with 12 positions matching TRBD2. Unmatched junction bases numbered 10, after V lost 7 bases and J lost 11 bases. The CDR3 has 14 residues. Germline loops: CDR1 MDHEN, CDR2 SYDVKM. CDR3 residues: CASTVGLAGGMQYF. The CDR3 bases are TGTGCCAGCACCGTGGGTCTAGCGGGGGGGATGCAGTATTTT.

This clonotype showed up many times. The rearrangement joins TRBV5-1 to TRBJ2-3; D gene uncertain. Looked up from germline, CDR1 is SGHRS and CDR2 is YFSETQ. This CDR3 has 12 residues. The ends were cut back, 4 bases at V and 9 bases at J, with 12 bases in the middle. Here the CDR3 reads CASSPDRITQYF. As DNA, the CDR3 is TGCGCCAGCAGCCCCGACCGAATAACGCAGTATTTT.

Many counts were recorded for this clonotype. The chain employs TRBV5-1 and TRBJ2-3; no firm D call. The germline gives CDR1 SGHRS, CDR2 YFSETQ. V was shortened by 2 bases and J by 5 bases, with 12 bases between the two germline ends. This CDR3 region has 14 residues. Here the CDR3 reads CASSLRTGGDTQYF. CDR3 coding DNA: TGCGCCAGCAGCTTACGGACGGGTGGAGATACGCAGTATTTT.

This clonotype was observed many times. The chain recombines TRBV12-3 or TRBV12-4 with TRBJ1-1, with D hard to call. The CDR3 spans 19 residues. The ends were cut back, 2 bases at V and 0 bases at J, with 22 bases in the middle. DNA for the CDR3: TGTGCCAGCAGTTTAAAAGTCGAAGGCAGAGGGCTCATGAACACTGAAGCTTTCTTT. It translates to CASSLKVEGRGLMNTEAFF.

The CDR3 region is CASGPSGARTDTQYF. CDR3 DNA sequence: TGCGCCAGCGGTCCGTCGGGGGCCCGCACAGATACGCAGTATTTT. The chain uses TRBV5-1 and TRBJ2-3; either TRBD1 or TRBD2 may fit D (6 bases each). The CDR3 length is 15 residues. V lost 7 bases to trimming and J lost 1 base, with 16 bases between them. In germline, CDR1 is SGHRS, CDR2 YFSETQ. Drawing the rest from reference TRBV5-1 and TRBJ2-3, the complete variable domain is KAGVTQTPRYLIKTRGQQVTLSCSPISGHRSVSWYQQTPGQGLQFLFEYFSETQRNKGNFPGRFSGRQFSNSRSEMNVSTLELGDSALYLCASGPSGARTDTQYFGPGTRLTVL.

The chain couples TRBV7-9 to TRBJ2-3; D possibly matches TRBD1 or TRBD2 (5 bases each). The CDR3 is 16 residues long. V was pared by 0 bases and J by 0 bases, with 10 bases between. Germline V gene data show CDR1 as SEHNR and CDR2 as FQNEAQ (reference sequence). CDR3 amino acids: CASSLAGTTSTDTQYF. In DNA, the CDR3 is TGTGCCAGCAGCTTAGCCGGGACCACTAGCACAGATACGCAGTATTTT.

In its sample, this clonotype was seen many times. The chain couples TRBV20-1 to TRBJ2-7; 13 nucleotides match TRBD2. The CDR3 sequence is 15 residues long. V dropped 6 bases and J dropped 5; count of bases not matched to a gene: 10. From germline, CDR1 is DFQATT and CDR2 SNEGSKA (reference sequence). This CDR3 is CSAHHTGLAGHEQYF. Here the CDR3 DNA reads TGCAGTGCACATCACACGGGACTAGCGGGACACGAGCAGTACTTC.

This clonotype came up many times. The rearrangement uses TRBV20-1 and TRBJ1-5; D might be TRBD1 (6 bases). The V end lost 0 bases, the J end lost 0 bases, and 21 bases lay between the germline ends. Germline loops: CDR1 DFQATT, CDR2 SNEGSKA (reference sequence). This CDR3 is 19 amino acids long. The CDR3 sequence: CSARDPRGGQIYSNQPQHF. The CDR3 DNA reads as TGCAGTGCTAGAGATCCCAGAGGGGGACAAATTTATAGCAATCAGCCCCAGCATTTT.

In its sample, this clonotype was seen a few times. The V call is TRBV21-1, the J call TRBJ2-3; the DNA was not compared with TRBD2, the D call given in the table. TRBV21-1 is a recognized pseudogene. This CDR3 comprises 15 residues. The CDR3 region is CASSPRLVSTDTQYF. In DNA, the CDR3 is TGTGCCAGCAGCCCCCGCCTGGTGAGCACAGATACGCAGTATTTT.

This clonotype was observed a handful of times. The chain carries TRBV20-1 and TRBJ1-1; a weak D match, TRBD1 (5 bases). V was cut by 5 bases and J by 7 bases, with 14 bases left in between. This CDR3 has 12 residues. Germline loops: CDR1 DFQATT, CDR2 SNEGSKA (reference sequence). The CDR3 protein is CSASTRGSEAFF. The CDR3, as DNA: TGCAGTGCTTCCACAAGGGGAAGTGAAGCTTTCTTT.

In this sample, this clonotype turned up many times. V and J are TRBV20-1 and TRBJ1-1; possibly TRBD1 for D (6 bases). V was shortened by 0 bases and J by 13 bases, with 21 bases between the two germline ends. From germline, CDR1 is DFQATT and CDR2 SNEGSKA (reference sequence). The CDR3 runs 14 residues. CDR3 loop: CSARDHRGAPPGFF. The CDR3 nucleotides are TGCAGTGCTAGAGATCATCGGGGGGCCCCACCTGGTTTCTTT.

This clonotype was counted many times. CDR3 sequence (DNA): TGTGCCAGCAGCTTAGTCGGGGGGCGAGTGGCTTATGAGCAGTTCTTC. Amino acid sequence: CASSLVGGRVAYEQFF. The rearrangement joins TRBV7-2 to TRBJ2-1; the D gene is possibly TRBD2 (7 bases). This CDR3 is 16 amino acids long. Germline-derived CDR1 and CDR2 are SGHTA and FQGNSA. The V gene lost 1 base and the J gene lost 8 bases, with 18 bases spanning the gap. The whole variable domain, filled in from reference TRBV7-2 and TRBJ2-1, reads GAGVSQSPSNKVTEKGKDVELRCDPISGHTALYWYRQSLGQGLEFLIYFQGNSAPDKSGLPSDRFSAERTGGSVSTLTIQRTQQEDSAVYLCASSLVGGRVAYEQFFGPGTRLTVL.

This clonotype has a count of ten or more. This chain's CDR3 is CASSWRTGTGSTGELFF. DNA of the CDR3: TGCGCCAGCAGCTGGCGCACCGGGACAGGTTCCACCGGGGAGCTGTTTTTT. The V and J genes are TRBV5-1 and TRBJ2-2, with TRBD1 identical over 8 bases. This CDR3 spans 17 amino acids. V gave up 3 bases and J gave up 4 bases; unmatched junction bases: 11. From germline, CDR1 is SGHRS and CDR2 YFSETQ.

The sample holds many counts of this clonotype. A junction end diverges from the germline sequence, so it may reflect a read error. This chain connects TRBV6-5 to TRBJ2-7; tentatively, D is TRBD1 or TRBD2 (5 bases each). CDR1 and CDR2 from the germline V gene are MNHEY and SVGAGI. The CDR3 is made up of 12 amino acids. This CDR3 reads CASSASSRGLNF. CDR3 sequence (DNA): TGTGCCAGCAGTGCCTCCTCGAGGGGATTGAACTTC.

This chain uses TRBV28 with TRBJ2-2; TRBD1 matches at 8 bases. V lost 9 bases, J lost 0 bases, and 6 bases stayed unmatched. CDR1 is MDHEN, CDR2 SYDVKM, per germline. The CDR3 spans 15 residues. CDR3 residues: CASLDRDANTGELFF. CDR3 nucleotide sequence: TGTGCCAGTCTGGACAGGGACGCGAACACCGGGGAGCTGTTTTTT.

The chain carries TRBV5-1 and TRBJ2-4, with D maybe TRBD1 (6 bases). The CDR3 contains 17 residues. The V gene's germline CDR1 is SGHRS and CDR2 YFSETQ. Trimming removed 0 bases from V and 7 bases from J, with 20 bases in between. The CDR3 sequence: CASSLAQGEGGWNIQYF. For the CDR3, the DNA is TGCGCCAGCAGCTTGGCACAGGGAGAGGGTGGTTGGAACATTCAGTACTTC.

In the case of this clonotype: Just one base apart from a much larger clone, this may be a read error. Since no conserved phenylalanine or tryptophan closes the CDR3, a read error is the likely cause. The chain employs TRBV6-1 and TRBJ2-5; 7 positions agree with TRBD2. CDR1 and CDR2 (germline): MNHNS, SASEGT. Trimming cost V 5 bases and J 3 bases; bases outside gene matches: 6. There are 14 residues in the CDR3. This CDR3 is CASSPTSLKETQYI. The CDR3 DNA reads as TGTGCCAGCAGTCCGACTAGCCTAAAAGAGACCCAGTACATC.

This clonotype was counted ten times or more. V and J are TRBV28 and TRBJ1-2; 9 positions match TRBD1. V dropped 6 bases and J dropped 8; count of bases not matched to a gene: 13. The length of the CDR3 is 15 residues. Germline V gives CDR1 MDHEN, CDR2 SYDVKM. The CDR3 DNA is TGTGCCAGCAGCCCGGGGGACAGGGACTTGGGAGGCTACACCTTC. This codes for CASSPGDRDLGGYTF.

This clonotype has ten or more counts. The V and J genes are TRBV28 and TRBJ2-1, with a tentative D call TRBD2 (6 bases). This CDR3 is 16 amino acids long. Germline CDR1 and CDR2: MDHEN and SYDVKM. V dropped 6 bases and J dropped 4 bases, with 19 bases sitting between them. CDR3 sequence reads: CASRRDVGPLYNEQFF. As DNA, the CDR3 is TGTGCCAGCAGGCGGGACGTGGGGCCTTTGTACAATGAGCAGTTCTTC.

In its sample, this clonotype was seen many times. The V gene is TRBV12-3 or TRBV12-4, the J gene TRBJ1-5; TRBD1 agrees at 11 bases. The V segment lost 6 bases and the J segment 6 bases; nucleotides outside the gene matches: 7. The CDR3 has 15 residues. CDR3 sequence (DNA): TGTGCCAGCAGCTTGGGACAGGGGGGGACTCAGCCCCAGCATTTT. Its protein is CASSLGQGGTQPQHF.

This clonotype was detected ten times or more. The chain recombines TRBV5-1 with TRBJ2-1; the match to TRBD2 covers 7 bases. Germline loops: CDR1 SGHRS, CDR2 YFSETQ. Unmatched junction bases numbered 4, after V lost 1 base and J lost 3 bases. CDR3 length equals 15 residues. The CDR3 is CASSLSGVDYNEQFF. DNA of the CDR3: TGCGCCAGCAGCTTGAGCGGGGTGGACTACAATGAGCAGTTCTTC.

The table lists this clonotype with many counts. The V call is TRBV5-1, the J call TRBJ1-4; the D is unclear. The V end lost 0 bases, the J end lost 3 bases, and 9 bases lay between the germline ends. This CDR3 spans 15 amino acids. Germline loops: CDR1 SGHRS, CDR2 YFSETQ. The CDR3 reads CASSLDGGPNEKLFF. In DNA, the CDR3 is TGCGCCAGCAGCTTGGACGGCGGGCCTAATGAAAAACTGTTTTTT.

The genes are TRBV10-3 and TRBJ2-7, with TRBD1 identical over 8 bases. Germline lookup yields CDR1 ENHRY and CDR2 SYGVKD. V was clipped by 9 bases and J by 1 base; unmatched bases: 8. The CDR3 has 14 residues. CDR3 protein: CAMKPGQESYEQYF. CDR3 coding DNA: TGTGCCATGAAACCGGGACAGGAGTCCTACGAGCAGTACTTC.

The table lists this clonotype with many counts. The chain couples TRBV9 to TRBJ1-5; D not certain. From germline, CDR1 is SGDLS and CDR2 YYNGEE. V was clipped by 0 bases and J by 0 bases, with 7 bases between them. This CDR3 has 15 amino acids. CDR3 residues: CASSVGQDSNQPQHF. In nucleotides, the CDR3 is TGTGCCAGCAGCGTAGGCCAGGATAGCAATCAGCCCCAGCATTTT.

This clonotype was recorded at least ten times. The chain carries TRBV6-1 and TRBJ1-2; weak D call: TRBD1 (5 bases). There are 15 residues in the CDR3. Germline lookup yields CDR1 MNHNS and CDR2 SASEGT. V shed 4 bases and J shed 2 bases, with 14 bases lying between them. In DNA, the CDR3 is TGTGCCAGCAGTGCTTCTTTCAGGGCAAACTATGGCTACACCTTC. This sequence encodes CASSASFRANYGYTF.

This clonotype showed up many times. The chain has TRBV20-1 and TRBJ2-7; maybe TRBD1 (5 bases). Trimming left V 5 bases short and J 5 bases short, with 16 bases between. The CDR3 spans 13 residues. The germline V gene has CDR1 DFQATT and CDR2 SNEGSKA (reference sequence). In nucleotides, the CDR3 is TGCAGTGCTCCCCTTGACTGGGGCCACGAGCAGTACTTC. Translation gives CSAPLDWGHEQYF.

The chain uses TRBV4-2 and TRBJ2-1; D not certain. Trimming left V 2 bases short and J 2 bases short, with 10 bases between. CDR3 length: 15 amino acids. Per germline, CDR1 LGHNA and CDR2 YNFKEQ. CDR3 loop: CASSQTASPYNEQFF. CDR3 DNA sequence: TGTGCCAGCAGCCAAACTGCTTCCCCCTACAATGAGCAGTTCTTC.

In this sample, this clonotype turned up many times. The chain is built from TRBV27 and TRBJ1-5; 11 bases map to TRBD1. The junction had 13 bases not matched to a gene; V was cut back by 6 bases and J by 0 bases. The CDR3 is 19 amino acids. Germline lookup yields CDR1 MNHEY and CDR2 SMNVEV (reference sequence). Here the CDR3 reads CASRAGTGGINNSNQPQHF. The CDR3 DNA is TGTGCCAGCAGGGCGGGGACAGGGGGAATAAATAATAGCAATCAGCCCCAGCATTTT.

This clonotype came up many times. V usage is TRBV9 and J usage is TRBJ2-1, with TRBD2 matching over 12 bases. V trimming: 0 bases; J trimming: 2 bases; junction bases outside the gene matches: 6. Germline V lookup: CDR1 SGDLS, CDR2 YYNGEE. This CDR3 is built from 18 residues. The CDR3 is CASSVEWASGGAYNEQFF. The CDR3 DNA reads TGTGCCAGCAGCGTAGAGTGGGCTAGCGGGGGGGCCTACAATGAGCAGTTCTTC.